The 4 T cell receptor beta chains presented below share a single source sample, sequenced in a study of cytomegalovirus exposure and HLA in healthy donors. This PCR relied on a set of 60 Vbeta primers and 13 Jbeta primers. The protocol was immunoSEQ multiplex PCR, while the TCRdb copy is restricted to in-frame clones and leaves out a portion. Counted here are about 110,000 clones, about four fifths occurring once; the ten biggest clones make up 5% to 7%. The sample consisted of PBMCs. Receptors originate from a woman between 45 and 65 years old in good health and CMV-seropositive.

The chain joins TRBV5-6 to TRBJ2-5; 7 bases match TRBD2. Trimming took 0 bases from V and 1 from J; bases not matched to a gene: 3. Looked up from germline, CDR1 is SGHDT and CDR2 is YYEEEE. The CDR3 has 15 amino acids. The CDR3 spells CASSLVSGGQETQYF. The CDR3 DNA reads TGTGCCAGCAGCTTGGTATCGGGGGGCCAAGAGACCCAGTACTTC.

Only one count was recorded for this clone. This rearrangement joins TRBV2 to TRBJ2-5, with TRBD1 identical over 8 bases. This CDR3 has 15 amino acids. Germline lookup yields CDR1 SNHLY and CDR2 FYNNEI. V was clipped by 7 bases and J by 4 bases; unmatched bases: 11. Written as DNA, the CDR3 is TGTGCCAGCAACTTCGGAGGACAGGGAGGAGAGACCCAGTACTTC. Protein: CASNFGGQGGETQYF. The variable domain in full, with the rest retrieved from reference TRBV2 and TRBJ2-5, is EPEVTQTPSHQVTQMGQEVILRCVPISNHLYFYWYRQILGQKVEFLVSFYNNEISEKSEIFDDQFSVERPDGSNFTLKIRSTKLEDSAMYFCASNFGGQGGETQYFGPGTRLLVL.

The rearrangement uses TRBV6-1 and TRBJ1-2, with D hard to call. Trimming pared 3 bases from V and 5 bases from J, leaving 4 bases between. The CDR3 runs to 11 residues. From germline, CDR1 is MNHNS and CDR2 SASEGT. The DNA for the CDR3 is TGTGCCAGCAGTGATCGTTATGGCTACACCTTC. This codes for CASSDRYGYTF.

This chain joins TRBV27 and TRBJ2-1, with 10 bases aligning to TRBD2. Germline assignment: CDR1 MNHEY and CDR2 SMNVEV (reference sequence). The V and J ends lost 6 bases and 4 bases, in that order; junction bases with no gene match: 9. The CDR3 has 16 amino acids. CDR3 in DNA: TGTGCCAGCAGGGATATAACTAGCGGGGAGTACAATGAGCAGTTCTTC. Translating gives CASRDITSGEYNEQFF.